The present TCR beta chain was sequenced within a study of cytomegalovirus exposure and HLA in healthy donors. The study, taken as a whole, reports: It was found in a later analysis that first-cohort TCR clusters tended to co-occur in the 100 to 150 validation repertoires. The authors listed about 170 TCR beta chains as cytomegalovirus-associated. High sensitivity and specificity were reportedly achieved when the classifier diagnosed cytomegalovirus status.

Donors came from a validation cohort of over a hundred subjects, distinct from the first 666-subject cohort. TCRdb's copy holds only in-frame clones and misses some; the assay was immunoSEQ multiplex PCR. The sample gives approximately 160,000 clones, about 89% of which show up once; over 3% is in the top ten. The germline V gene encodes CDR1 SGHNT and CDR2 YYREEE (reference sequence). The V segment lost 4 bases and the J segment 3 bases; nucleotides outside the gene matches: 10. There are 16 residues in the CDR3. For this clone: Its cognate antigen is unknown.

Sequencing input: PBMCs. The TCR was taken from a young woman in good health and CMV-seropositive. The chain recombines TRBV5-4 with TRBJ2-3, with TRBD1 matching 8 bases. The CDR3 loop is CASSLPRGRTTDTQYF. The CDR3 DNA reads as TGTGCCAGCAGCCTACCCAGGGGGCGTACGACAGATACGCAGTATTTT.